This is a list of T cell receptor beta chains from one sample in a study of shared clonotypes between healthy human individuals. The repertoire was sequenced with immunoSEQ multiplex PCR; TCRdb's copy has only in-frame clones and lacks some. This sample has 110,000 or so clones; under 70% occur once, and the top ten carry roughly 24%. Sequencing was done on a sample of memory CD8+ T cells sorted from blood. The receptors were gathered from a woman aged 25-40 years in good health. Both conserved end residues are part of each CDR3. Not every row has a clone size; where given, it reads once, few, many or a size class.

clone_size	v_call	j_call	cdr3_aa
NA	TRBV5-1	NA	CASRIDQFYEQYF
NA	TRBV7-2	TRBJ1-2	CASSSRGPTNYGYTF
NA	TRBV5-4	TRBJ2-5	CASSFPAGASEETQYF
many	TRBV19	TRBJ2-6	CASSIAVLGANVLTF
many	TRBV25-1	TRBJ2-5	CASSQGQETQYF
NA	TRBV29-1	TRBJ1-2	CSAGTGGLDGYTF
NA	TRBV15	TRBJ2-7	CATSPGAGAYEQYF
NA	TRBV9	TRBJ2-2	CASSVPGELFF
NA	TRBV27	TRBJ2-7	CASSLGVGGDEQYF
once	TRBV29-1	TRBJ1-1	CSVEFQEDSMNTEAFF
NA	TRBV5-1	TRBJ1-1	CASSLEWTGVGTEAFF
NA	TRBV25-1	TRBJ2-7	CASSEWVREKASYEQYF
once	TRBV2	TRBJ2-3	CASRDRGFLTDTQYF
few	TRBV28	TRBJ1-4	CASSLVQATNEKLFF
NA	TRBV25-1	TRBJ1-1	CASSIGQFEAFF
NA	TRBV19	TRBJ2-2	CASSKHRTGAENTGELFF
many	TRBV25-1	TRBJ2-6	CASSSGTGKDSGANVLTF
many	TRBV11-2	TRBJ1-4	CASSLFTGTGEEKLFF
NA	TRBV4-1	TRBJ2-2	CASSQWDTGELFF
NA	TRBV10-3	TRBJ2-5	CAISVAGTGQETQYF
NA	TRBV15	TRBJ2-2	CATSREATGAVTGELFF
NA	TRBV28	TRBJ2-1	CASPPSGSYNEQFF
NA	TRBV11-2	TRBJ1-2	CASSFLAANLNYGYTF
NA	TRBV5-6	TRBJ2-3	CASSFSGRRSTDTQYF
few	TRBV4-1	TRBJ2-5	CASSLGETQYF
NA	TRBV28	TRBJ2-7	CASSPSNSRAYEQYF
NA	TRBV6-4	TRBJ2-6	CASSDSTGGSDGANVLTF
NA	TRBV14	TRBJ2-3	CASSFVPGLRTDTQYF
NA	TRBV29-1	TRBJ2-1	CSVEGGWTSARGYEQFF
few	TRBV19	TRBJ1-2	CASSIQVGLEGYTF
NA	TRBV11-1	TRBJ2-6	CASSRDRPSGANVLTF
NA	TRBV27	TRBJ1-5	CASRPDRPSNQPQHF